This entry describes one TCR beta chain. This sample is part of a study of cytomegalovirus exposure and HLA in healthy donors. Trimming removed 10 bases from V and 2 bases from J, with 14 bases in between. CDR3 length equals 13 residues. The V gene's germline CDR1 is ENHRY and CDR2 SYGVKD. The study ran its PCR with 60 Vbeta and 13 Jbeta primers. Produced via immunoSEQ multiplex PCR; TCRdb's table is partial and in-frame only. The data contain roughly 190,000 clones, nearly 80% of them singletons. V usage is TRBV10-3 and J usage is TRBJ1-1; D might be TRBD1 (6 bases). The sequenced sample consisted of PBMCs. The receptor was isolated from a female donor in good health and CMV-seronegative. The CDR3 reads CATALGANTEAFF. The CDR3 DNA sequence: TGTGCCACCGCGTTGGGGGCTAACACTGAAGCTTTCTTT.